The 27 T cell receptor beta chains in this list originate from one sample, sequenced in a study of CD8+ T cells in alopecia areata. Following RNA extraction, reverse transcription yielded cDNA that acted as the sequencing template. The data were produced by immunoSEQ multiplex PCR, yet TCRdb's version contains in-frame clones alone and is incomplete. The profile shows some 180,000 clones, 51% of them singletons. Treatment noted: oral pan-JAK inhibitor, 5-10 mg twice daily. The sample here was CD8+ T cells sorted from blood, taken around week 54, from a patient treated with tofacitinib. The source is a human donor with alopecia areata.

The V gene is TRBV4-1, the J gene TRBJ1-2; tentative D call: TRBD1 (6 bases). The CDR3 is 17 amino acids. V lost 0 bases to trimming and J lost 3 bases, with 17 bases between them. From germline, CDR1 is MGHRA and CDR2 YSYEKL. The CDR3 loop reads CASSQDRFSGQHYGYTF. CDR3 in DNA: TGCGCCAGCAGCCAAGATCGGTTTTCGGGACAACACTATGGCTACACCTTC.

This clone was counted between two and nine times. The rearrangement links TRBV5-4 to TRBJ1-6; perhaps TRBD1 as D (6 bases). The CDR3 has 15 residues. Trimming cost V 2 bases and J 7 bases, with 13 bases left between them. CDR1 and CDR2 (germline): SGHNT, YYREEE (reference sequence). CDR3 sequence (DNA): TGTGCCAGCAGCTTCGGTGAGAGGGGGAATTCACCCCTCCACTTT. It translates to CASSFGERGNSPLHF.

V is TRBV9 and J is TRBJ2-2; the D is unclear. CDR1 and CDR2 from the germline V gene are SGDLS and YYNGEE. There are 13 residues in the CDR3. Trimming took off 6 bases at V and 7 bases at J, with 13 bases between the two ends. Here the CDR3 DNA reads TGTGCCAGCAACTACGCGACGGACGGGGAGCTGTTTTTT. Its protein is CASNYATDGELFF.

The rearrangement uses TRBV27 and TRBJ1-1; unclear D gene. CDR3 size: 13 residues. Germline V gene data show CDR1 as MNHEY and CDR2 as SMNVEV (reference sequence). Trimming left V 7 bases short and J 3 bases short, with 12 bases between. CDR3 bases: TGTGCCAGCAAGAGGGTATGGGACACTGAAGCTTTCTTT. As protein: CASKRVWDTEAFF.

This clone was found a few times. CDR3 sequence reads: CASTQLDGDEQFF. The CDR3 nucleotides are TGTGCCAGCACTCAGTTGGACGGTGATGAGCAGTTCTTC. V is TRBV9 and J is TRBJ2-1, with D hard to call. The CDR3 covers 13 residues. Germline CDR1 is SGDLS and CDR2 is YYNGEE. Trimming cost V 6 bases and J 8 bases, with 15 bases left between them.

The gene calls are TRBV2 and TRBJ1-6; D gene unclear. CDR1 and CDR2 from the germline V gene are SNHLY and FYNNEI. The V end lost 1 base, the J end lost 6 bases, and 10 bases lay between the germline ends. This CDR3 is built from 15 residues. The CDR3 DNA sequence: TGTGCCAGCAGTGAAGGGGCAGAGGGTAATTCACCCCTCCACTTT. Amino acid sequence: CASSEGAEGNSPLHF.

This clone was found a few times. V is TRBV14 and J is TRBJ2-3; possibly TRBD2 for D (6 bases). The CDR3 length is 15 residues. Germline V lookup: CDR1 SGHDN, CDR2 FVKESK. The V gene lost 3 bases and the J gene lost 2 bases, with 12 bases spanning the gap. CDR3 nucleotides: TGTGCCAGCAGCCAGCGGGGACGCAACACAGATACGCAGTATTTT. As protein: CASSQRGRNTDTQYF.

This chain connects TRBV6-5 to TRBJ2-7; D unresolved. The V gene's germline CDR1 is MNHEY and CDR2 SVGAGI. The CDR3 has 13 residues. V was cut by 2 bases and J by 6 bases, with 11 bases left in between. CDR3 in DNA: TGTGCCAGCAGTTACGGTCGCAGCGTCGAGCAGTACTTC. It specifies CASSYGRSVEQYF.

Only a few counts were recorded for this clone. CDR3 loop: CASSPGTGGYEQYF. The CDR3, as DNA: TGTGCCAGCAGCCCAGGGACAGGGGGCTACGAGCAGTACTTC. The chain is built from TRBV7-2 and TRBJ2-7; TRBD1 aligns across 11 bases. From germline, CDR1 is SGHTA and CDR2 FQGNSA. The J segment lost 3 bases and the V segment lost 5 bases, leaving 3 bases of the junction unmatched. CDR3 length equals 14 residues.

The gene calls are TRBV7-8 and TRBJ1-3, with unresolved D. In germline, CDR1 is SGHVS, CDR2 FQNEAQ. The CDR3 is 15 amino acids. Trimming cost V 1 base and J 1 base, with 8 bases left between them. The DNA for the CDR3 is TGTGCCAGCAGCTTAGACCTGGATTCTGGAAACACCATATATTTT. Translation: CASSLDLDSGNTIYF.

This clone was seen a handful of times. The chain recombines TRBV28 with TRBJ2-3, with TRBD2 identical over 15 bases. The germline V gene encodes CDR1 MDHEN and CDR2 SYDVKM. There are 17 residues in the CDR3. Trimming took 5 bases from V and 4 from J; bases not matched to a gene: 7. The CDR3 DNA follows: TGTGCCAGCAGTCCCGGACTAGCGGGGGGGCCCGCAGATACGCAGTATTTT. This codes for CASSPGLAGGPADTQYF.

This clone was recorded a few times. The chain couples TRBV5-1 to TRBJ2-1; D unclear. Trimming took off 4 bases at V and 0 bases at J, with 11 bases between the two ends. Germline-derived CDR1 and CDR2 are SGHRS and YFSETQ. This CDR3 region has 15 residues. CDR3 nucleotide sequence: TGCGCCAGCAGCCTACTGGCGAGCTCCTACAATGAGCAGTTCTTC. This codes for CASSLLASSYNEQFF.

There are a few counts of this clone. DNA for the CDR3: TGTGCCAGTACTCCACGGAACACCGGGGAGCTGTTTTTT. As protein: CASTPRNTGELFF. The chain couples TRBV19 to TRBJ2-2; D is ambiguous. Germline V gene sequence: CDR1 LNHDA, CDR2 SQIVND (reference sequence). V lost 7 bases to trimming and J lost 1 base, with 7 bases between them. CDR3 length: 13 residues.

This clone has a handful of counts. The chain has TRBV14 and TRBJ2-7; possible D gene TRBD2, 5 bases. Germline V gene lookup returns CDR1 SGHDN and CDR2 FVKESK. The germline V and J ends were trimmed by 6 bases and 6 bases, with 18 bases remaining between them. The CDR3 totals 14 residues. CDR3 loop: CASSHTGRSLEQYF. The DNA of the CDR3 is TGTGCCAGCAGTCACACGGGAAGGTCTCTCGAGCAGTACTTC.

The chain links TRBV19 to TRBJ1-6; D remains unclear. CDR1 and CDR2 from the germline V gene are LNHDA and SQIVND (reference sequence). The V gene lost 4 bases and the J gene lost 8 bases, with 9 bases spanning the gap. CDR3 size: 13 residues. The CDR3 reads CASSTVRDSPLHF. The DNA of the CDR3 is TGTGCCAGTAGTACCGTCAGAGATTCACCCCTCCACTTT. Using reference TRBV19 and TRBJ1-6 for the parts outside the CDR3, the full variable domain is DGGITQSPKYLFRKEGQNVTLSCEQNLNHDAMYWYRQDPGQGLRLIYYSQIVNDFQKGDIAEGYSVSREKKESFPLTVTSAQKNPTAFYLCASSTVRDSPLHFGNGTRLTVT.

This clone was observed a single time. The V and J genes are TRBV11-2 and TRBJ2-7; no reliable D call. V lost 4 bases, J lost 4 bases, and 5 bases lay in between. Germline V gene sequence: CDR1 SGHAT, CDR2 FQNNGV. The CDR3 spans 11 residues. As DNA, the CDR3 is TGTGCCAGCAGCTCCACATACGAGCAGTACTTC. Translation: CASSSTYEQYF.

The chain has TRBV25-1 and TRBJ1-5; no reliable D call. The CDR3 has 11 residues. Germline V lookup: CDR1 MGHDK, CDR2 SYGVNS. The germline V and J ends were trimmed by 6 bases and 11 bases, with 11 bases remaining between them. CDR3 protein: CASSGVGTQHF. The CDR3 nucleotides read TGTGCCAGCAGCGGAGTGGGGACCCAGCATTTT.

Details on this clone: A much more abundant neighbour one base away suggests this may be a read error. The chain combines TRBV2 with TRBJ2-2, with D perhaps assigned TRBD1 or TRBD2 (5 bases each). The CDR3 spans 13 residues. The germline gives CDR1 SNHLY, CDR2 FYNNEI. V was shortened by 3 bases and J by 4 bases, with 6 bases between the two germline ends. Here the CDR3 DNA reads TGTGCCAGCAGTGATGGGGGCACCGGGGAGCTGTTTTTT. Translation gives CASSDGGTGELFF.

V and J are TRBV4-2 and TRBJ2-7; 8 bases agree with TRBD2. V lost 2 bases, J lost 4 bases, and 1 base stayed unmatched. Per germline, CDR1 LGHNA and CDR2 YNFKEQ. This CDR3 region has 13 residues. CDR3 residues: CASSQTSGYEQYF. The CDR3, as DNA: TGTGCCAGCAGCCAAACTAGCGGTTACGAGCAGTACTTC.

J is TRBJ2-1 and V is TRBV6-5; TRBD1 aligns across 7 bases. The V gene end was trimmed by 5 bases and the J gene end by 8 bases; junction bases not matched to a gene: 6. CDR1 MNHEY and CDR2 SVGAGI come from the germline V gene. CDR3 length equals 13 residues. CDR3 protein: CASSPNDRDEQFF. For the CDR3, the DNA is TGTGCCAGCAGTCCTAACGACAGGGATGAGCAGTTCTTC.

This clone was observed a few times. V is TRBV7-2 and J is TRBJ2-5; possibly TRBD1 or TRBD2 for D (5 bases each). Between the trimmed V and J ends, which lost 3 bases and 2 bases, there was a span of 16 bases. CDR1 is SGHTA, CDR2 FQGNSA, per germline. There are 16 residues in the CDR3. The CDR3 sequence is CASSFAWGPTQETQYF. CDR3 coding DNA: TGTGCCAGCAGCTTCGCGTGGGGACCTACTCAAGAGACCCAGTACTTC.

CDR3 loop: CAWTRKGQGAFF. The CDR3 DNA is TGTGCCTGGACCAGGAAGGGACAGGGGGCTTTCTTT. The rearrangement joins TRBV30 to TRBJ1-1; TRBD1 aligns across 10 bases. V dropped 4 bases and J dropped 11; count of bases not matched to a gene: 7. CDR3 length: 12 residues. The germline gives CDR1 GTSNPN, CDR2 SVGIG (reference sequence).

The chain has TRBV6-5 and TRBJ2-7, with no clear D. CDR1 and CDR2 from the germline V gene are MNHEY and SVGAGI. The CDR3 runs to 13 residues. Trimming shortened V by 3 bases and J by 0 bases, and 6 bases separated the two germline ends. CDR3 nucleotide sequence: TGTGCCAGCAGTTATGACACCTCCTACGAGCAGTACTTC. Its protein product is CASSYDTSYEQYF.

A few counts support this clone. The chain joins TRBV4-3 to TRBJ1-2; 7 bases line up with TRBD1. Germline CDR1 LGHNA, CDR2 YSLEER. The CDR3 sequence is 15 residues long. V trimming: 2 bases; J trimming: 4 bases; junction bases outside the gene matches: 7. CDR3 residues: CASSQTYRGGYGYTF. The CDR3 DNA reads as TGCGCCAGCAGCCAAACCTACAGGGGAGGCTATGGCTACACCTTC.

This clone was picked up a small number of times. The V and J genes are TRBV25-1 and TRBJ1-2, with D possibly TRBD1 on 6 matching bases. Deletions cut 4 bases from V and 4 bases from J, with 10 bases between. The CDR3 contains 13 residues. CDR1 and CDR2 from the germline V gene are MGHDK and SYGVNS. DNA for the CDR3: TGTGCCAGCAGTGGGGGACAAATCTATGGCTACACCTTC. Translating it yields CASSGGQIYGYTF.

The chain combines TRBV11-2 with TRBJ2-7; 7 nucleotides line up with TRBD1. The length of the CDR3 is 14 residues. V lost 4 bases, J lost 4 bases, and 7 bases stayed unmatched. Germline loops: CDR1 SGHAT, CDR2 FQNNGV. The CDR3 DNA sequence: TGTGCCAGCAGCTCTATGACAGGGAAGTACGAGCAGTACTTC. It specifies CASSSMTGKYEQYF.

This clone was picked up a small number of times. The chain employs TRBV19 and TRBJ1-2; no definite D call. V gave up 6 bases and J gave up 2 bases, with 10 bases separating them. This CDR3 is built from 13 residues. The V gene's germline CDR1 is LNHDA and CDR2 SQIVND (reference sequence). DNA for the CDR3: TGTGCCAGTAGCCCCCCCGGGAACTATGGCTACACCTTC. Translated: CASSPPGNYGYTF.